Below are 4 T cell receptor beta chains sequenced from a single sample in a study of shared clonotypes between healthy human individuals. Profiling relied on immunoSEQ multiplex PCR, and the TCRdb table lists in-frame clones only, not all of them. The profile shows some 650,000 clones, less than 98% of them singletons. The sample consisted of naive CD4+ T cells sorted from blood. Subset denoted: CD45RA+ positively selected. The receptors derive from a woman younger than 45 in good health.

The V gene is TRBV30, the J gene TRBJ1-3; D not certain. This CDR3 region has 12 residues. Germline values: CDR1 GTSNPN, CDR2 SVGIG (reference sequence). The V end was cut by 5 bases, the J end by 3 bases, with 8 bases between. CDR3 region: CAWHLFGNTIYF. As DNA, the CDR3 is TGTGCCTGGCATCTCTTTGGAAACACCATATATTTT.

The CDR3 DNA reads TGTGCCAGCAGCTCCGGGACTAGCGGTAACACCGGGGAGCTGTTTTTT. Amino acid sequence: CASSSGTSGNTGELFF. The gene calls are TRBV5-4 and TRBJ2-2; 11 bases match TRBD2. The CDR3 runs to 16 residues. Germline loops: CDR1 SGHNT, CDR2 YYREEE (reference sequence). Losses at the gene ends were 3 bases for V and 2 bases for J; bases not matched to a gene: 3.

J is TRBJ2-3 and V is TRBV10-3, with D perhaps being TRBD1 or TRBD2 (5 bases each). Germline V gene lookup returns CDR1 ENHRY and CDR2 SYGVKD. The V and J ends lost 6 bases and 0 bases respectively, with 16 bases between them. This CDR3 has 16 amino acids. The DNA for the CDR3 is TGTGCCATCAGGGGTCGGGGCACCGGGAGCACAGATACGCAGTATTTT. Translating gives CAIRGRGTGSTDTQYF.

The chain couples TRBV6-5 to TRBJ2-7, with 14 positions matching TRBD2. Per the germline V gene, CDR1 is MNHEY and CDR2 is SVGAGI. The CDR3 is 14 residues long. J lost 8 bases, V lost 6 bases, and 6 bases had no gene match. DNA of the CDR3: TGTGCCAGCAGACGACTAGCGGGAGGGCCCCAGCAGTACTTC. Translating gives CASRRLAGGPQQYF.